This is a list of T cell receptor beta chains from one sample in a study of cytomegalovirus exposure and HLA in healthy donors. Produced via immunoSEQ multiplex PCR; TCRdb's table is partial and in-frame only. The data show some 190,000 clones, less than 85% seen once. What was sequenced was PBMCs. These receptors were taken from a man aged 25-45 years in good health and CMV-seropositive. Both conserved end residues are part of each CDR3. The D gene is left open where the match is weak. Clone size is given for some rows only: seen once, a few or many times, or a class if the clone is expanded.

J,V,size,D,CDR3,DNA
TRBJ2-3,TRBV28,.,.,CASTEDSLPYTDTQYF,TGTGCCAGCACCGAAGACTCTCTCCCCTACACAGATACGCAGTATTTT
TRBJ1-1,TRBV10-3,.,.,CAISLRNTEAFF,TGTGCCATCAGCCTTCGGAACACTGAAGCTTTCTTT
TRBJ1-1,TRBV15,.,.,CATSRDTGNTEAFF,TGTGCCACCAGCAGAGATACGGGGAATACTGAAGCTTTCTTT
TRBJ1-2,TRBV7-9,.,.,CASSLSAGGYTF,TGTGCCAGCAGCTTATCGGCGGGTGGCTACACCTTC
TRBJ1-5,TRBV19,.,.,CASSIGRIINQPQHF,TGTGCCAGTAGTATAGGGAGGATTATCAATCAGCCCCAGCATTTT
TRBJ2-2,TRBV7-6,.,TRBD2,CASSPKSGSGAGELFF,TGTGCCAGCAGCCCTAAAAGCGGGAGTGGGGCCGGGGAGCTGTTTTTT
TRBJ2-7,TRBV6-6,.,TRBD1,CASSFSQGATAYEQYF,TGTGCCAGCAGTTTTTCACAGGGGGCTACGGCCTACGAGCAGTACTTC
TRBJ2-7,TRBV5-6,.,.,CASSLEARQTLYEQYF,TGTGCCAGCAGCTTGGAAGCCCGGCAGACTCTCTACGAGCAGTACTTC
TRBJ1-1,TRBV28,.,.,CASSLRGAVLNTEAFF,TGTGCCAGCAGTTTGCGGGGGGCAGTACTGAACACTGAAGCTTTCTTT
TRBJ1-3,TRBV28,.,.,CASSIRPGGGNTIYF,TGTGCCAGCAGTATCAGACCCGGGGGGGGAAACACCATATATTTT
TRBJ2-7,TRBV7-2,.,TRBD1,CASSLIVGTGAYEQYF,TGTGCCAGCAGCTTAATCGTTGGGACAGGGGCCTACGAGCAGTACTTC
TRBJ2-2,TRBV27,.,.,CASSFTPGSTGELFF,TGTGCCAGCAGCTTTACCCCGGGATCAACCGGGGAGCTGTTTTTT
TRBJ1-5,TRBV4-3,.,.,CASSQGGGIGQPQHF,TGCGCCAGCAGCCAAGGAGGGGGAATCGGGCAGCCCCAGCATTTT
TRBJ2-5,TRBV30,few,.,CAWAGGWRETQYF,TGTGCCTGGGCAGGAGGGTGGCGGGAGACCCAGTACTTC
TRBJ2-1,TRBV7-6,.,TRBD2,CASSSLGAGGQVEQFF,TGTGCCAGCAGCTCCCTGGGGGCGGGGGGGCAGGTTGAGCAGTTCTTC
TRBJ1-3,TRBV11-1,.,.,CASSPGQTKISGNTIYF,TGTGCCAGCAGCCCAGGACAGACAAAGATCTCTGGAAACACCATATATTTT
TRBJ2-3,TRBV5-1,.,TRBD1,CASSWGQGSDTQYF,TGCGCCAGCAGCTGGGGACAGGGTTCGGATACGCAGTATTTT
TRBJ2-7,TRBV25-1,.,TRBD1,CASSESDGTGIYEQYF,TGTGCCAGCAGTGAATCTGATGGGACAGGTATCTACGAGCAGTACTTC
TRBJ1-2,TRBV4-3,.,TRBD1,CASSQQQGNYGYTF,TGCGCCAGCAGCCAACAACAGGGGAACTATGGCTACACCTTC
TRBJ2-7,TRBV10-3,.,TRBD2,CAISELGLAVEAEQYF,TGTGCCATCAGTGAGTTGGGACTAGCGGTGGAGGCCGAGCAGTACTTC
TRBJ2-3,TRBV9,.,TRBD2,CASSFGLATDTQYF,TGTGCCAGCAGCTTCGGACTAGCGACAGATACGCAGTATTTT
TRBJ2-2,TRBV11-3,few,TRBD1,CASSFPSRQGANTGELFF,TGTGCCAGCAGCTTCCCATCTAGACAGGGGGCGAACACCGGGGAGCTGTTTTTT